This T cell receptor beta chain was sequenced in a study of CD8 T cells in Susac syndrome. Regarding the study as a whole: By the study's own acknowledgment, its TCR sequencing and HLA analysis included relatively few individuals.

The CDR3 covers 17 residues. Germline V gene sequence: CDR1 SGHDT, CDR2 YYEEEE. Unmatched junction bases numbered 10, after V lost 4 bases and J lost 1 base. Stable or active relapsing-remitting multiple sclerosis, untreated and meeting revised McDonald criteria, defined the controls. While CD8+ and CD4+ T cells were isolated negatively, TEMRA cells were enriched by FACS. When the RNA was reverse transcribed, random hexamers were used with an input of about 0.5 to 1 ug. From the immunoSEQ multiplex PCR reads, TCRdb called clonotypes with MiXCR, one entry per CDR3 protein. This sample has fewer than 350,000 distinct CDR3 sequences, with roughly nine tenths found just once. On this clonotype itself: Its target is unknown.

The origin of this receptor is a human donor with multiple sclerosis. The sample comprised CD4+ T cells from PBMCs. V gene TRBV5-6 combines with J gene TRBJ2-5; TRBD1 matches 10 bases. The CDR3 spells CASSRGQGTIPQETQYF. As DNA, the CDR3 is TGTGCCAGCAGCCGGGGACAGGGGACTATCCCCCAAGAGACCCAGTACTTC.